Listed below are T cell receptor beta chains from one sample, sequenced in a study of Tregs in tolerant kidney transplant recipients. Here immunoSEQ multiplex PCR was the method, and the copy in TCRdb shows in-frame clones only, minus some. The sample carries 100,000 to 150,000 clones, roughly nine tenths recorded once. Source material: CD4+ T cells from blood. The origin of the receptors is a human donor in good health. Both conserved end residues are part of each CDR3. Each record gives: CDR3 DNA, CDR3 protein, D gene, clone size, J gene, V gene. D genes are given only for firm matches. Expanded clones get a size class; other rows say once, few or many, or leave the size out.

CDR3nt: TGTGCTAGTGGTTTGGTACTGGGGACTAGCGGGGGGGCCTTACACAATGAGCAGTTCTTC
CDR3aa: CASGLVLGTSGGALHNEQFF
d_gene: TRBD2
abundance: NA
j_gene: TRBJ2-1
v_gene: TRBV12-5

CDR3nt: TGCGCCAGCAGCTTGGGGGACACCTCGAACTATGGCTACACCTTC
CDR3aa: CASSLGDTSNYGYTF
d_gene: NA
abundance: NA
j_gene: TRBJ1-2
v_gene: TRBV5-1

CDR3nt: TGTGCCAGCAGGCCCGACAGGGGGTGGACCGGGGAGCTGTTTTTT
CDR3aa: CASRPDRGWTGELFF
d_gene: TRBD1
abundance: NA
j_gene: TRBJ2-2
v_gene: TRBV2

CDR3nt: TGTGCCAGCATTCTGATGGTTGGACTAGAGCTGGGAGGGGCCGAGCAGTACTTC
CDR3aa: CASILMVGLELGGAEQYF
d_gene: TRBD2
abundance: NA
j_gene: TRBJ2-7
v_gene: TRBV2

CDR3nt: TGCGCCAGCAGCCAGACAGGGTTCCAAGAGACCCAGTACTTC
CDR3aa: CASSQTGFQETQYF
d_gene: TRBD1
abundance: NA
j_gene: TRBJ2-5
v_gene: TRBV4-1

CDR3nt: TGTGCCAGCAGCCTCCGACAGGTTTATAATTCACCCCTCCACTTT
CDR3aa: CASSLRQVYNSPLHF
d_gene: NA
abundance: NA
j_gene: TRBJ1-6
v_gene: TRBV5-6

CDR3nt: TGTGCCAGTAGTCAGCAGAGGGGGACAGGGGGCCTCCAGGCTAATGAAAAACTGTTTTTT
CDR3aa: CASSQQRGTGGLQANEKLFF
d_gene: TRBD1
abundance: NA
j_gene: TRBJ1-4
v_gene: TRBV19

CDR3nt: TGTGCCAGCAGGTGGACAGATACGCAGTATTTT
CDR3aa: CASRWTDTQYF
d_gene: NA
abundance: once
j_gene: TRBJ2-3
v_gene: TRBV6-1

CDR3nt: TGTGCCAGCAGCTTATGGACAGGGATTGCAACTAATGAAAAACTGTTTTTT
CDR3aa: CASSLWTGIATNEKLFF
d_gene: TRBD1
abundance: NA
j_gene: TRBJ1-4
v_gene: TRBV13

CDR3nt: TGTGCCAGCAGTGAAGCGCGTTGGGGGAATCAGCCCCAGCATTTT
CDR3aa: CASSEARWGNQPQHF
d_gene: NA
abundance: NA
j_gene: TRBJ1-5
v_gene: TRBV6-1

CDR3nt: TGTGCCAGCAGTTCACAGGAGACAATCTCTGGAAACACCATATATTTT
CDR3aa: CASSSQETISGNTIYF
d_gene: NA
abundance: NA
j_gene: TRBJ1-3
v_gene: TRBV6-5

CDR3nt: TGTGCCAGCAGCTTAGCGCGTCAGACTGAAGCTTTCTTT
CDR3aa: CASSLARQTEAFF
d_gene: NA
abundance: NA
j_gene: TRBJ1-1
v_gene: TRBV7-9

CDR3nt: TGTGCCAGCAGTTTGGACACGGGGAACACTGAAGCTTTCTTT
CDR3aa: CASSLDTGNTEAFF
d_gene: NA
abundance: NA
j_gene: TRBJ1-1
v_gene: TRBV6-5

CDR3nt: TGTGCCAGCAGCCCCAAGGCGGAAAACACTGAAGCTTTCTTT
CDR3aa: CASSPKAENTEAFF
d_gene: NA
abundance: NA
j_gene: TRBJ1-1
v_gene: TRBV5-4

CDR3nt: TGTGCCAGCAGCTCAGTAAAGGGGCTCACTAATACTGAAGCTTTCTTT
CDR3aa: CASSSVKGLTNTEAFF
d_gene: NA
abundance: NA
j_gene: TRBJ1-1
v_gene: TRBV13

CDR3nt: TGTGCCAGCAGTTCTTTGATCCTGGGAAATCAGCCCCAGCATTTT
CDR3aa: CASSSLILGNQPQHF
d_gene: NA
abundance: NA
j_gene: TRBJ1-5
v_gene: TRBV7-8

CDR3nt: TGTGCCAGCAGTGAAAGGGTATCCTACAATGAGCAGTTCTTC
CDR3aa: CASSERVSYNEQFF
d_gene: NA
abundance: NA
j_gene: TRBJ2-1
v_gene: TRBV2

CDR3nt: TGTGCCAGCAGCTTCGAGTCCGGGGGCACAGATACGCAGTATTTT
CDR3aa: CASSFESGGTDTQYF
d_gene: NA
abundance: NA
j_gene: TRBJ2-3
v_gene: TRBV7-9

CDR3nt: TGTGCCTGGACGAGGGGCTCTGGAAACACCATATATTTT
CDR3aa: CAWTRGSGNTIYF
d_gene: NA
abundance: NA
j_gene: TRBJ1-3
v_gene: TRBV30